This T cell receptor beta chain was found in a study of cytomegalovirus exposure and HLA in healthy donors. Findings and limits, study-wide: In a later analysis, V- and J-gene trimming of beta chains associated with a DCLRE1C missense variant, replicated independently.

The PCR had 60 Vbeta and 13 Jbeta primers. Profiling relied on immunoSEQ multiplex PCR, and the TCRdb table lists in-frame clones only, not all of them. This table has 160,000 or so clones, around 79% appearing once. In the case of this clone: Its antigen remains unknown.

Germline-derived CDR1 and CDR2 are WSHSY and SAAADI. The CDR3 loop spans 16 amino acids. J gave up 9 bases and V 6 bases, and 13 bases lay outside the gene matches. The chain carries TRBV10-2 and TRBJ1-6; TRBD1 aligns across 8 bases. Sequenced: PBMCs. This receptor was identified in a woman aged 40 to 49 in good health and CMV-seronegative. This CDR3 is CASRDPGQGDFSPLHF. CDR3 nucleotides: TGCGCCAGCAGAGACCCTGGACAGGGCGATTTTTCACCCCTCCACTTT.